The subject of this entry is one T cell receptor beta chain. Its antigen is as yet unknown. The sample is drawn from a study of T cell responses to AZD1222 COVID-19 vaccine. Using immunoSEQ multiplex PCR, the repertoire was profiled, and TCRdb retains in-frame clones only, with some absent. The sample has 150,000 to 200,000 clones; over 80% are singletons. Study observations and caveats: An increase in Spike-specific TCR breadth and depth was observed after two AZD1222 doses. Regions left unmutated in variants are reportedly the target of nearly half of spike-specific TCRs.

This clonotype originated in an adult in good health. The sample in question was peripheral blood, obtained on day 0 of AZD1222 vaccination.

The CDR3 is CASSPTVWGTQYF. The CDR3 DNA reads TGTGCCAGCAGCCCGACGGTCTGGGGGACCCAGTACTTC. V gene TRBV7-3 combines with J gene TRBJ2-5; the D is unclear. The CDR3 totals 13 residues. Germline CDR1 reads SGHTA; CDR2 reads FQGTGA. Trimming took off 5 bases at V and 7 bases at J, with 14 bases between the two ends.